This TCR beta chain emerged from a study of OX40 agonist ivuxolimab in advanced cancers. Background on the study: Dose-escalation patients were diagnosed with hepatocellular carcinoma, melanoma, renal cell cancer or head and neck cancer. Anti-PD-1, anti-PD-L1 or anti-CTLA-4 therapy given earlier was allowed, and 35% to 50% had some. Study-wide results and limits: Expanded clones belonging to CD8+ T cells outnumbered, on average, those of CD4+. Nonresponders, in some cases, also had low normalized T-cell clonal expansion.

Remarks on this clone: Its antigen is as yet unknown.

Profiled with immunoSEQ multiplex PCR; TCRdb holds only in-frame clones, not every one. The table has 70,000 to 85,000 clones, around 87% seen once. Between the trimmed V and J ends, which lost 1 base and 2 bases, there was a span of 9 bases. The germline gives CDR1 SGHRS, CDR2 YFSETQ. This CDR3 comprises 14 residues. The receptor was isolated from an adult with an advanced solid tumor such as melanoma, head and neck, liver or kidney cancer. The genes are TRBV5-1 and TRBJ1-2; D is undetermined. The starting material was CD4+ or CD8+ T cells sorted from blood, obtained in a trial of the OX40 agonist ivuxolimab. As DNA, the CDR3 is TGCGCCAGCAGCTTGAGAGGGTCCAACTATGGCTACACCTTC. This encodes CASSLRGSNYGYTF. Combining the CDR3 with reference TRBV5-1 and TRBJ1-2 gives the whole variable domain KAGVTQTPRYLIKTRGQQVTLSCSPISGHRSVSWYQQTPGQGLQFLFEYFSETQRNKGNFPGRFSGRQFSNSRSEMNVSTLELGDSALYLCASSLRGSNYGYTFGSGTRLTVV.